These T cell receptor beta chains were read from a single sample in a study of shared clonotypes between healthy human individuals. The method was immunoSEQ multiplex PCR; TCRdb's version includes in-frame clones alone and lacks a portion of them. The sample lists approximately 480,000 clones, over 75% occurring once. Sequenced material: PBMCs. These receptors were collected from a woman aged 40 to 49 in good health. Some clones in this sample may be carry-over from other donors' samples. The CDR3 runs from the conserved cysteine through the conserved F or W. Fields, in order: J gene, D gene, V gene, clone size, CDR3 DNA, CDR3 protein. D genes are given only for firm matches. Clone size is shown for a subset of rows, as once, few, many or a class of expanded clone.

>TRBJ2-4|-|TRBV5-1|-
TGCGCCAGCAGCTTGGAGTTTGCGGGAATGAACATTCAGTACTTC
CASSLEFAGMNIQYF
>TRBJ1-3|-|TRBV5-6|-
TGTGCCAGCAGCTTCTACTCTGGAAACACCATATATTTT
CASSFYSGNTIYF
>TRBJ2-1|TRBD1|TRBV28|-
TGTGCCAGCAGTTCCAGGGGGCGGGGAGTCAATGAGCAGTTCTTC
CASSSRGRGVNEQFF
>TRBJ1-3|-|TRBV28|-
TGTGCCAGCAGTCCAAGTCGGATCTCTGGAAACACCATATATTTT
CASSPSRISGNTIYF
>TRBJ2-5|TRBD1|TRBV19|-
TGTGCCAGTAGTAGCGGACAGGACCAGTACTTC
CASSSGQDQYF
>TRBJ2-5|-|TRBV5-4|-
TGTGCCATGGCGCGTAGGGTGGGAGAGACCCAGTACTTC
CAMARRVGETQYF
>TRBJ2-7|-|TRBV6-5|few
TGTGCCAGCAGTTACTCGATGGGGGGTAGGGAGCAGTACTTC
CASSYSMGGREQYF
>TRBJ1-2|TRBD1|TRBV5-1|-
TGCGCCAGCAGCTTGGAGGTGGGAGGGGGCGCCTATGGCTACACCTTC
CASSLEVGGGAYGYTF
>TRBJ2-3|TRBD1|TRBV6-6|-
TGTGCCAGCAGTTACACCCCGGGACAGGGGTGGGATACGCAGTATTTT
CASSYTPGQGWDTQYF
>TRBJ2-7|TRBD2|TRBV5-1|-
TGCGCCAGCAGCTTCATGGGGGGCTTCGGGACTAGCGGGAGTTCCTCCTACGAGCAGTACTTC
CASSFMGGFGTSGSSSYEQYF
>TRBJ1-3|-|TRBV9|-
TGTGCCAGCGGGGGAGGTGATGGAAACACCATATATTTT
CASGGGDGNTIYF
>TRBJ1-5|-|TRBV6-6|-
TGTGCCAGCAGCCCAGGACGTGATCAGCCCCAGCATTTT
CASSPGRDQPQHF
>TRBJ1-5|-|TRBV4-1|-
TGCGCCAGCAGCCAAAAGGCAGGCAGTAGCAATCAGCCCCAGCATTTT
CASSQKAGSSNQPQHF
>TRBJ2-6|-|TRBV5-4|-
TGTGCCAGCAGCGGAAAAAACTCTGGGGCCAACGTCCTGACTTTC
CASSGKNSGANVLTF
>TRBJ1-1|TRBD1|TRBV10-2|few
TGCGCCAGCAGTGCACAGGGGGGAAGGCTGGGGGAAGCTTTCTTT
CASSAQGGRLGEAFF
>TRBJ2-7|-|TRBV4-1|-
TGCGCCAGCAGCCCCAGCAGGGGTTCCTCCTACGAGCAGTACTTC
CASSPSRGSSYEQYF
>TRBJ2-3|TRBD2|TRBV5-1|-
TGCGCCAGCAGCATCGGACTAGCGGGACTCACAGATACGCAGTATTTT
CASSIGLAGLTDTQYF
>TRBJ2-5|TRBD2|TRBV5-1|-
TGCGCCAGCAGCTCCGGGAGGGCCGGGGGGCAAGAGACCCAGTACTTC
CASSSGRAGGQETQYF
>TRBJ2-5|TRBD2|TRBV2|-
TGTGCCAGCAGTGATGGCTACGGGGGGCAAGAGACCCAGTACTTC
CASSDGYGGQETQYF
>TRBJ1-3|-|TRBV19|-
TGTGCCAGTAGTATAGACCGACAGGCTGGAAACACCATATATTTT
CASSIDRQAGNTIYF
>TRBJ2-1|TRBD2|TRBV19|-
TGTGCCACCTCGGGACTAGCGGGAGGGCTGAACATACAGTTCTTC
CATSGLAGGLNIQFF
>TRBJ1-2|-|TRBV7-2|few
TGTGCCAGCAGCTTACAGGGCTATGGCTACACCTTC
CASSLQGYGYTF
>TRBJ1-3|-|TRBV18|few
TGTGCCAGCTCACCCCCCGGCCGCTCTGGAAACACCATATATTTT
CASSPPGRSGNTIYF
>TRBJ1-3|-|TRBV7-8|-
TGTGCCAGCAGAGTGGACACCTCTGGAAACACCATATATTTT
CASRVDTSGNTIYF
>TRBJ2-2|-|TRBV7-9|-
TGTGCCAGCAGCTTAGGGGGGACCGGGGAGCTGTTTTTT
CASSLGGTGELFF
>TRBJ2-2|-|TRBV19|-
TGTGCCAGTAGTAACGGGGGTCAGCTGTTTTTT
CASSNGGQLFF
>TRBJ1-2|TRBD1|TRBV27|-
TGTGCCAGCAGTCCTAGACAGGGGAACTATGGCTACACCTTC
CASSPRQGNYGYTF
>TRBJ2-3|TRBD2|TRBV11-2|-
TGTGCCAGCAGCTTAGTGGGCGGGGGAATCACAGATACGCAGTATTTT
CASSLVGGGITDTQYF
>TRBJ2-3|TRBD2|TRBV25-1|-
TGTGCCAGCAGTACAACCGGGACTAGAGATTCGGTGGATACGCAGTATTTT
CASSTTGTRDSVDTQYF
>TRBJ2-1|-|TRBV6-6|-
TGTGCCAGCAGTAAGACTAGTAGTCCCGCGCATGAGCAGTTCTTC
CASSKTSSPAHEQFF
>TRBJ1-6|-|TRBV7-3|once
TGTGCCAGCAGCCGAGACTGGGGTTCACCCCTCCACTTT
CASSRDWGSPLHF
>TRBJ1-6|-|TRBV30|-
TGTGCCTGGAAGGTATCATATAATTCACCCCTCCACTTT
CAWKVSYNSPLHF
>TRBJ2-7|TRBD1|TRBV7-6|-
TGTGCCAGCAGCTCCCGGGTGGGGACAGGGGACCGGGAGCAGTACTTC
CASSSRVGTGDREQYF
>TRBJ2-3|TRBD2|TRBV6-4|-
TGTGCCAGCAGTGAACTAGCGGGAACCACAGATACGCAGTATTTT
CASSELAGTTDTQYF
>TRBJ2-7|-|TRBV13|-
TGTGCCAGCAGTCATGAAAGGGGTGACGAGCAGTACTTC
CASSHERGDEQYF